This is a list of T cell receptor beta chains from one sample in a study of cytomegalovirus exposure and HLA in healthy donors. TCRdb keeps only in-frame clones here, not all; method: immunoSEQ multiplex PCR. The sample lists about 98,000 clones, over 60% occurring once. Sequencing input: PBMCs. These receptors were collected from a man aged 55 to 70 in good health and CMV-seropositive. The CDR3 runs from the conserved cysteine through the conserved F or W. Clone size is not always given. Where it is, it says once, few, many or a class for expanded clones.

TRBV5-4	TRBJ2-1	NA	CASSPGSGRSSYNEQFF
TRBV19	TRBJ1-4	few	CASRSPGHYEKLFF
TRBV19	TRBJ2-4	NA	CASRDRGNIQYF
TRBV5-1	TRBJ2-2	NA	CASSRDRSPTGELFF
TRBV10-2	TRBJ1-6	few	CASRQNQSPLHF
TRBV6-5	TRBJ2-2	NA	CASSYSRGGTTGELFF
TRBV9	TRBJ2-5	NA	CASSVVGSAAAETQYF
TRBV5-1	TRBJ2-7	NA	CASSLGDRDSYEQCF
TRBV5-8	TRBJ2-7	few	CASSSWDRGGEQYF
TRBV27	TRBJ2-7	few	CASSPGQGYEQYF
TRBV5-4	TRBJ1-1	NA	CASSLRQGAGTEAFF
TRBV4-3	TRBJ2-5	NA	CASSQESEGFETQYF
TRBV27	TRBJ2-7	NA	CASNPRGLSSYEQYF
TRBV7-9	TRBJ1-2	NA	CASSRTTGPGYTF
TRBV7-8	TRBJ1-2	NA	CASSKDKNYGYTF
TRBV6-5	TRBJ1-1	few	CASSQGQGKNPFF
TRBV5-4	TRBJ2-2	NA	CASTGGGNTGELFF
TRBV30	TRBJ2-5	NA	CAWSVGILGGEETQYF
TRBV6-5	TRBJ2-5	NA	CASSYSTGGVETQYF
TRBV19	TRBJ1-1	NA	CASTPGDRDTEAFF